This TCR beta chain is from a study of shared clonotypes between healthy human individuals. General study points: Rarefaction analysis demonstrated incomplete sorted-subset sequencing notwithstanding large depth. It was anticipated that sequencing depth would influence how many clonotypes donors shared.

Naive CD8 populations comprised CD45RO-negative cells positively selected for CCR7, excluding terminally differentiated effector memory CD45RA+ cells. Adult Caucasians living in Nashville, Tennessee made up all of the donors. The CDR3 consists of 15 residues. V gave up 0 bases and J gave up 5 bases, with 11 bases separating them. Germline V lookup: CDR1 SEHNR, CDR2 FQNEAQ (reference sequence). This clone appeared once. Its matching antigen is unknown. Sequencing used immunoSEQ multiplex PCR; TCRdb keeps in-frame clones, though not all of them. The sample carries about 2.1 million clones, 85% to 95% recorded once.

Sequencing was performed on naive CD8+ T cells from PBMCs. The sequence was collected from a young man in good health. Some clones in this sample may be carry-over from other donors' samples. The genes are TRBV7-9 and TRBJ2-1; D is ambiguous. Written as DNA, the CDR3 is TGTGCCAGCAGCTTAGCCGATGGAGAGGACAATGAGCAGTTCTTC. Its translation is CASSLADGEDNEQFF.